Detailed here is one TCR beta chain. The method was immunoSEQ multiplex PCR; TCRdb's version includes in-frame clones alone and lacks a portion of them. The table shows about 290,000 clones, with under 90% occurring only once. This specimen belongs to a study of blood T cell repertoires in COVID-19. Study as a whole: Samples representing acute and convalescent COVID-19 were sourced from the United States, Italy and Spain.

Researchers sorted participants into cohorts using their self-reported clinical history. Cohort 3 recovered donors had two negative PCRs, clearance, or symptom resolution. Sample: PBMCs or T cells enriched from blood (not recorded which). This sequence originates from a woman between 40 and 50 years old who had recovered from COVID-19.

The CDR3: CASSGGPHNSGANVLTF. CDR3 nucleotides: TGTGCCAGCAGCGGAGGGCCGCATAACTCTGGGGCCAACGTCCTGACTTTC. The chain couples TRBV5-4 to TRBJ2-6, with D possibly matching TRBD2 (6 bases). Trimming left V 4 bases short and J 0 bases short, with 14 bases between. The germline V gene has CDR1 SGHNT and CDR2 YYREEE (reference sequence). There are 17 residues in the CDR3.